A selection of T cell receptor beta chains follows, all from one sample in a study of T cell repertoires in cytomegalovirus infection. Via MiXCR, TCRdb re-called the reads, giving one row per CDR3 protein. The sample has 310,000 or so distinct CDR3 sequences, roughly 25% seen once. No antigens are known for them. The starting material was cultured PBMCs, obtained from culture after CMV antigen stimulation. The receptors derive from a human donor in good health (CMV status not recorded). Some clones in this sample may be carry-over from other donors' samples. Both conserved end residues are part of each CDR3. A D gene is named only where the DNA matches it firmly. Expanded clones are given a class, and other clones once, few, many or no size at all.

TRBJ2-1 many TRBV7-2 TRBD2 CASSPPGTSGNNEQFF TGTGCCAGCAGTCCACCCGGGACTAGCGGTAACAATGAGCAGTTCTTC
TRBJ2-6 - TRBV29-1 - CSVEVWEPFTGANVLTF TGCAGCGTTGAAGTATGGGAACCATTTACTGGGGCCAACGTCCTGACTTTC
TRBJ2-3 few TRBV7-6 TRBD2 CASSHGGGTDTQYF TGTGCCAGCAGCCACGGGGGGGGGACAGATACGCAGTATTTT
TRBJ1-1 few TRBV19 - CASSISGANTEAFF TGTGCCAGTAGCATTTCTGGGGCGAACACTGAAGCTTTCTTT
TRBJ2-6 few TRBV6-2/TRBV6-3 TRBD1 CASSYPPRGPPSGANVLTF TGTGCCAGCAGTTATCCCCCGAGGGGGCCCCCCTCTGGGGCCAACGTCCTGACTTTC
TRBJ1-1 few TRBV28 - CASSLWQGNTEAFF TGTGCCAGCAGTTTGTGGCAGGGGAACACTGAAGCTTTCTTT
TRBJ2-2 few TRBV7-2 TRBD2 CASSLPSGSATGELFF TGTGCCAGCAGCCTCCCTAGCGGGAGTGCCACCGGGGAGCTGTTTTTT
TRBJ1-1 many TRBV7-2 - CASSLSIRNTEAFF TGTGCCAGCAGCTTATCGATAAGAAACACTGAAGCTTTCTTT
TRBJ1-4 few TRBV6-1 - CASSQTTTNEKLFF TGTGCCAGCAGTCAGACAACAACTAATGAAAAACTGTTTTTT
TRBJ1-2 once TRBV5-4 - CASSPSGWGGYGYTF TGTGCCAGCAGCCCCTCAGGGTGGGGTGGATATGGCTACACCTTC
TRBJ2-1 many TRBV11-2 - CASSLASASYNEQFF TGTGCCAGCAGCTTAGCTAGCGCATCCTACAATGAGCAGTTCTTC
TRBJ1-1 few TRBV28 - CASSLTPPLSEAFF TGTGCCAGCAGTTTAACCCCTCCCCTCTCTGAAGCTTTCTTT
TRBJ2-5 - TRBV4-1 - CASSPGHQTETQYF TGCGCCAGCAGTCCTGGGCACCAAACGGAGACCCAGTACTTC
TRBJ1-5 few TRBV29-1 TRBD1 CSVEDRVGQPQHF TGCAGCGTTGAGGACAGGGTCGGTCAGCCCCAGCATTTT
TRBJ2-7 - TRBV12-3/TRBV12-4 - CASKPWGVDEQYF TGTGCCAGCAAGCCGTGGGGGGTTGACGAGCAGTACTTC
TRBJ2-3 - TRBV4-2 TRBD2 CASSPGLAGGLDTQYF TGTGCCAGCAGCCCGGGACTAGCGGGAGGATTGGATACGCAGTATTTT
TRBJ2-1 - TRBV7-6 TRBD2 CASSLAGTSGRGLFF TGTGCCAGCAGCTTAGCCGGAACTAGCGGGAGGGGGCTGTTCTTC
TRBJ1-5 - TRBV12-3/TRBV12-4 TRBD1 CASSLEGRGYQPQHF TGTGCCAGCAGTTTAGAGGGCAGGGGGTATCAGCCCCAGCATTTT
TRBJ2-3 - TRBV19 TRBD2 CASSGGLVGSDTQYF TGTGCCAGTAGTGGGGGACTAGTGGGTTCAGATACGCAGTATTTT
TRBJ2-5 - TRBV6-2/TRBV6-3 - CASRAQGLAVETQYF TGTGCCAGCAGAGCCCAGGGGCTGGCGGTAGAGACCCAGTACTTC
TRBJ1-5 - TRBV6-1 - CASRLGVADSSNQPQHF TGTGCCAGCAGGTTAGGCGTGGCAGACTCTAGCAATCAGCCCCAGCATTTT
TRBJ2-5 - TRBV20-1 TRBD2 CSAPGLGVETQYF TGCAGTGCCCCGGGACTAGGAGTGGAGACCCAGTACTTC
TRBJ2-1 - TRBV6-4 - CASSDKGSTTYNEQFF TGTGCCAGCAGTGACAAGGGTAGCACAACCTACAATGAGCAGTTCTTC
TRBJ2-7 few TRBV7-2 TRBD1 CASSLAFPGQGYEQYF TGTGCCAGCAGCTTAGCGTTTCCGGGACAGGGCTACGAGCAGTACTTC
TRBJ2-3 few TRBV12-3/TRBV12-4 - CASRASGSTDTQYF TGTGCCAGCAGGGCAAGCGGGAGCACAGATACGCAGTATTTT
TRBJ1-1 - TRBV6-2/TRBV6-3 - CASSPPIKPGDENTEAFF TGTGCCAGCAGTCCCCCAATAAAACCGGGGGATGAGAACACTGAAGCTTTCTTT
TRBJ1-1 few TRBV29-1 - CSVDQGATEAFF TGCAGCGTTGATCAGGGAGCCACTGAAGCTTTCTTT
TRBJ1-6 many TRBV7-2 TRBD1 CASSPPPLTGGTPLHF TGTGCCAGCAGCCCTCCCCCTTTGACAGGGGGGACACCCCTCCACTTT
TRBJ2-1 - TRBV3-1 TRBD2 CASSQDLPGLAPNEQFF TGTGCCAGCAGCCAAGACCTCCCGGGACTAGCGCCCAATGAGCAGTTCTTC
TRBJ2-3 many TRBV11-2 - CASRRPGSPSTDTQYF TGTGCCAGCAGACGACCAGGGAGCCCTAGCACAGATACGCAGTATTTT
TRBJ2-7 many TRBV7-2 - CASTIGQKSSYEQYF TGTGCCAGCACCATAGGACAGAAGAGCTCCTACGAGCAGTACTTC
TRBJ2-3 - TRBV5-1 TRBD2 CASGGLAGPDTQYF TGCGCCAGCGGGGGACTAGCGGGACCAGATACGCAGTATTTT
TRBJ1-1 many TRBV20-1 - CSARGPGVAFF TGCAGTGCTAGAGGTCCGGGGGTTGCTTTCTTT
TRBJ2-3 - TRBV12-3/TRBV12-4 TRBD2 CASSRGEGTDTQYF TGTGCCAGCAGCCGGGGGGAGGGGACAGATACGCAGTATTTT
TRBJ1-5 - TRBV12-3/TRBV12-4 - CASSLVVRGQPQHF TGTGCCAGCAGTTTGGTTGTGAGGGGACAGCCCCAGCATTTT
TRBJ2-5 few TRBV18 TRBD1 CASSPLDRGNTQYF TGTGCCAGCTCACCACTGGACAGGGGAAATACCCAGTACTTC
TRBJ2-4 many TRBV7-2 - CASSLVGDIQYF TGTGCCAGCAGCTTAGTCGGGGACATTCAGTACTTC
TRBJ2-4 - TRBV6-1 - CASIGGNIQYF TGTGCCAGCATAGGAGGGAACATTCAGTACTTC
TRBJ2-3 few TRBV7-2 - CASSASGTASYTQYF TGTGCCAGCAGCGCCTCCGGAACCGCTTCATATACGCAGTATTTT
TRBJ1-4 many TRBV7-9 - CASSLGDRTTNEKLFF TGTGCCAGCAGCTTAGGGGACCGTACAACTAATGAAAAACTGTTTTTT
TRBJ2-7 few TRBV7-2 - CASSLEADGVLREQYF TGTGCCAGCAGCTTAGAGGCTGATGGGGTACTGAGAGAGCAGTACTTC
TRBJ2-7 - TRBV28 - CASSTLREQYF TGTGCCAGCAGTACCCTGAGGGAGCAGTACTTC
TRBJ1-3 - TRBV6-1 - CASSATVSSGNTIYF TGTGCCAGCAGTGCGACGGTCAGCTCTGGAAACACCATATATTTT
TRBJ2-7 few TRBV3-1 - CASSQVVSVEQYF TGTGCCAGCAGCCAAGTTGTATCGGTCGAGCAGTACTTC
TRBJ1-3 - TRBV18 - CASSPPIRGVGNTIYF TGTGCCAGCTCACCACCCATCCGGGGGGTCGGAAACACCATATATTTT
TRBJ1-2 once TRBV4-2 - CASSRQRVQGDYGYTF TGTGCCAGCAGCCGGCAAAGGGTACAGGGCGACTATGGCTACACCTTC
TRBJ1-2 few TRBV27 - CASSQRQGSHGYTF TGTGCCAGCAGTCAAAGGCAGGGTTCGCATGGCTACACCTTC
TRBJ2-7 - TRBV30 - CAWVRVASTYEQYF TGTGCCTGGGTAAGGGTAGCGAGTACCTACGAGCAGTACTTC